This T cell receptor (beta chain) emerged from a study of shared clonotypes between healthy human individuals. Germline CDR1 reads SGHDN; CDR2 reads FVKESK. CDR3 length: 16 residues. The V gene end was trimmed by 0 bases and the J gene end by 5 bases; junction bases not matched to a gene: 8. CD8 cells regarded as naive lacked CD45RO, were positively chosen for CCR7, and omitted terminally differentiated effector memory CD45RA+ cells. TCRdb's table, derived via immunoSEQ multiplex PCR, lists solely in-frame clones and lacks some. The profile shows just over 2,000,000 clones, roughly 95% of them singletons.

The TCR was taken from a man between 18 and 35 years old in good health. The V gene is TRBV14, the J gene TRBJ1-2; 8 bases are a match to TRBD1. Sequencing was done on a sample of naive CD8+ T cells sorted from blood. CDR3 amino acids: CASSQDPDRVSYGYTF. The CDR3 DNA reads TGTGCCAGCAGCCAAGACCCGGACAGGGTGTCATATGGCTACACCTTC.